Shown below are 30 T cell receptor beta chains from a single sample sequenced in a study of graft-versus-host responses after intestinal transplantation. Using immunoSEQ multiplex PCR, the repertoire was profiled, and TCRdb retains in-frame clones only, with some absent. The sample holds 35,000 to 50,000 clones, over 90% seen once. Their target antigens are unknown. Sequencing was performed on unstimulated CD8+ T cells sorted from spleen or lymph node cells, taken before transplant. The receptors here all came from a human donor who was the organ donor for an intestinal transplant.

This clone appeared a single time. This chain connects TRBV5-1 to TRBJ2-5; the match to TRBD1 covers 9 bases. Per the germline V gene, CDR1 is SGHRS and CDR2 is YFSETQ. J gave up 4 bases and V 9 bases, and 10 bases lay outside the gene matches. The CDR3 has 14 amino acids. As DNA, the CDR3 is TGCGCCAACAACCGGGACAGGGTCAGAGAGACCCAGTACTTC. This gives the protein CANNRDRVRETQYF.

The chain carries TRBV29-1 and TRBJ2-3; perhaps TRBD2 as D (5 bases). CDR1 is SQVTM, CDR2 ANQGSEA, per germline. This CDR3 spans 14 amino acids. Trimming stripped 6 bases from V and 2 bases from J, with 15 bases between. CDR3 in amino acids: CSVDKDLLTDTQYF. CDR3 coding DNA: TGCAGCGTAGATAAGGACTTGCTCACAGATACGCAGTATTTT.

The chain carries TRBV9 and TRBJ2-7; D may be TRBD2 (7 bases). V was trimmed by 5 bases and J by 0 bases, leaving 15 bases between them. In germline, CDR1 is SGDLS, CDR2 YYNGEE. The CDR3 runs to 15 residues. In nucleotides, the CDR3 is TGTGCCAGCAGTTTAGGGGGGGATAGCTCCTACGAGCAGTACTTC. Protein product: CASSLGGDSSYEQYF.

The chain carries TRBV7-9 and TRBJ2-1; 7 positions agree with TRBD2. The CDR3 is made up of 15 amino acids. Unmatched junction bases numbered 10, after V lost 1 base and J lost 10 bases. Per germline, CDR1 SEHNR and CDR2 FQNEAQ (reference sequence). The CDR3: CASSLVGRGLNEQFF. The CDR3, as DNA: TGTGCCAGCAGCTTAGTAGGGCGGGGGTTGAACGAGCAGTTCTTC.

This chain links TRBV6-1 with TRBJ2-7; D remains ambiguous. The V end was cut by 5 bases, the J end by 5 bases, with 13 bases between. This CDR3 is 13 amino acids long. CDR1 is MNHNS and CDR2 is SASEGT in the germline V gene. The CDR3 region is CASSRLIFHEQYF. The CDR3 coding sequence is TGTGCCAGCAGTAGATTAATATTCCACGAGCAGTACTTC.

V gene TRBV29-1 combines with J gene TRBJ2-1; D ambiguous. The V and J ends lost 4 bases and 5 bases respectively, with 9 bases between them. The CDR3 totals 12 residues. Germline values: CDR1 SQVTM, CDR2 ANQGSEA. The CDR3 DNA is TGCAGCGTTGGGGTGATGAACAATGAGCAGTTCTTC. Translation gives CSVGVMNNEQFF.

The J gene is TRBJ1-1, the V gene TRBV28, with 7 bases matching TRBD1. The CDR3 is 15 amino acids. The trim removed 10 bases at V and 2 bases at J, leaving 13 bases unmatched. The V gene's germline CDR1 is MDHEN and CDR2 SYDVKM. The CDR3 coding sequence is TGTGCCACCTCACCTGCCAGGGGGGGTAACACTGAAGCTTTCTTT. Protein sequence: CATSPARGGNTEAFF.

The chain couples TRBV27 to TRBJ2-7, with D perhaps being TRBD1 or TRBD2 (5 bases each). This CDR3 region has 14 residues. The germline V and J ends were trimmed by 5 bases and 3 bases, with 14 bases remaining between them. The germline V gene has CDR1 MNHEY and CDR2 SMNVEV (reference sequence). In nucleotides, the CDR3 is TGTGCCAGCAGTGGGTCAGGGAGAGGCTACGAGCAGTACTTC. This sequence encodes CASSGSGRGYEQYF.

The chain links TRBV5-1 to TRBJ2-1, with 12 positions matching TRBD2. Germline CDR1 is SGHRS and CDR2 is YFSETQ. V lost 4 bases and J lost 5; bases outside the gene matches: 4. This CDR3 has 15 residues. CDR3 bases: TGCGCCAGCAGCCCCGGACTAGCGGGACACAATGAGCAGTTCTTC. Translation: CASSPGLAGHNEQFF.

This clone was seen just once. The chain carries TRBV15 and TRBJ2-7, with 7 bases fitting TRBD2. The CDR3 contains 14 residues. Per germline, CDR1 LNHNV and CDR2 YYDKDF (reference sequence). The V and J ends lost 6 bases and 0 bases, in that order; junction bases with no gene match: 5. The CDR3 nucleotides read TGTGCCACCAGGCCTACTAGCGCCTCCTACGAGCAGTACTTC. This encodes CATRPTSASYEQYF.

Only one count was recorded for this clone. CDR3: CASSLRRGTNYGYTF. The CDR3 DNA reads TGTGCCAGCAGCTTACGGCGAGGGACAAACTATGGCTACACCTTC. The J gene is TRBJ1-2, the V gene TRBV13; possible D gene TRBD1, 6 bases. V lost 2 bases to trimming and J lost 2 bases, with 12 bases between them. CDR1 and CDR2 (germline): PRHDT, FYEKMQ (reference sequence). This CDR3 is 15 amino acids long.

The chain is built from TRBV4-3 and TRBJ1-2; no reliable D call. The CDR3 is made up of 14 amino acids. Deletions cut 1 base from V and 5 bases from J, with 11 bases between. From germline, CDR1 is LGHNA and CDR2 YSLEER. The CDR3 spells CASSQGESIYGYTF. The CDR3 coding sequence is TGCGCCAGCAGCCAAGGAGAGAGCATTTATGGCTACACCTTC.

The rearrangement links TRBV11-2 to TRBJ2-2, with 10 bases aligning to TRBD2. V shed 3 bases, J shed 8 bases, and the junction held 6 bases outside the gene matches. Germline V gene data show CDR1 as SGHAT and CDR2 as FQNNGV. The CDR3 is 15 residues long. CDR3 in DNA: TGTGCCAGCAGCTTTCCGGGACTAGCGAGAGGGGAGCTGTTTTTT. It specifies CASSFPGLARGELFF. The full variable domain, rest sourced from reference TRBV11-2 and TRBJ2-2, is EAGVAQSPRYKIIEKRQSVAFWCNPISGHATLYWYQQILGQGPKLLIQFQNNGVVDDSQLPKDRFSAERLKGVDSTLKIQPAKLEDSAVYLCASSFPGLARGELFFGEGSRLTVL.

The chain recombines TRBV6-5 with TRBJ2-7; no clear D. CDR1 is MNHEY, CDR2 SVGAGI, per germline. Trimming removed 0 bases from V and 5 bases from J, with 2 bases in between. This CDR3 is 11 amino acids long. CDR3 sequence reads: CASSYSDEQYF. The CDR3 DNA reads TGTGCCAGCAGTTACTCGGACGAGCAGTACTTC.

The chain joins TRBV10-3 to TRBJ2-1; 7 bases are shared with TRBD2. CDR3 length: 16 amino acids. The ends lost 6 bases at V and 4 bases at J; junction bases unmatched: 12. Germline CDR1 ENHRY, CDR2 SYGVKD. The CDR3 region is CAISQSLQGGYNEQFF. CDR3 coding DNA: TGTGCCATCAGCCAAAGTTTGCAGGGAGGGTACAATGAGCAGTTCTTC.

CDR3 in DNA: TGTGCCAGCAGCGTTGAGGACTCTAGCACAGATACGCAGTATTTT. This codes for CASSVEDSSTDTQYF. V is TRBV5-4 and J is TRBJ2-3; D perhaps matches TRBD2 (5 bases). V was shortened by 4 bases and J by 0 bases, with 12 bases between the two germline ends. CDR3 size: 15 residues. Germline CDR1 is SGHNT and CDR2 is YYREEE (reference sequence).

The chain combines TRBV6-1 with TRBJ2-7, with 11 nucleotides matching TRBD2. Trimming cost V 5 bases and J 3 bases; bases outside gene matches: 3. Germline lookup yields CDR1 MNHNS and CDR2 SASEGT. This CDR3 is 14 amino acids long. In DNA form, the CDR3 reads TGTGCCAGCAGTTTCGGGACTAGCGGCTACGAGCAGTACTTC. This codes for CASSFGTSGYEQYF.

The chain couples TRBV5-4 to TRBJ2-3; 11 bases map to TRBD2. CDR3 size: 20 residues. With 1 base clipped from V and 0 bases from J, the junction kept 13 bases outside the gene matches. Germline V lookup: CDR1 SGHNT, CDR2 YYREEE (reference sequence). CDR3 nucleotides: TGTGCCAGCAGCTTGATGCTACTAGCGGGAGACCTAGCAAGCACAGATACGCAGTATTTT. This encodes CASSLMLLAGDLASTDTQYF.

The V gene is TRBV7-9, the J gene TRBJ2-7, with TRBD2 identical over 14 bases. This CDR3 has 18 residues. V lost 5 bases and J lost 0; bases outside the gene matches: 9. Per germline, CDR1 SEHNR and CDR2 FQNEAQ (reference sequence). The CDR3 protein is CASSQGLAGVGSSYEQYF. DNA of the CDR3: TGTGCCAGCAGCCAGGGACTAGCGGGAGTGGGAAGCTCCTACGAGCAGTACTTC.

The gene calls are TRBV4-1 and TRBJ2-1; 7 nucleotides agree with TRBD2. Germline V gene sequence: CDR1 MGHRA, CDR2 YSYEKL. The CDR3 is 17 amino acids. V gave up 1 base and J gave up 2 bases; unmatched junction bases: 8. The CDR3: CASSQAAPSGTYNEQFF. DNA of the CDR3: TGCGCCAGCAGCCAAGCAGCTCCCAGCGGGACCTACAATGAGCAGTTCTTC.

V and J are TRBV27 and TRBJ2-7, with 9 bases identical to TRBD1. Germline loops: CDR1 MNHEY, CDR2 SMNVEV (reference sequence). The CDR3 length is 15 residues. The V gene end was trimmed by 5 bases and the J gene end by 3 bases; junction bases not matched to a gene: 8. CDR3 sequence: CASSQTGTGNYEQYF. The CDR3 bases are TGTGCCAGCAGTCAAACCGGGACAGGGAACTACGAGCAGTACTTC.

The chain has TRBV5-1 and TRBJ2-1, with D tentatively TRBD1 (7 bases). Germline V gene lookup returns CDR1 SGHRS and CDR2 YFSETQ. Trimming removed 0 bases from V and 3 bases from J, with 13 bases in between. The CDR3 consists of 16 residues. In DNA form, the CDR3 reads TGCGCCAGCAGCTTGGTGACAGGGAGGAACTACAATGAGCAGTTCTTC. The encoded protein is CASSLVTGRNYNEQFF.

In regard to this clone: The sample holds other DNA sequences that translate to the same CDR3. V usage is TRBV27 and J usage is TRBJ2-2; a possible D gene is TRBD1 (5 bases). Trimming shortened V by 0 bases and J by 5 bases, and 7 bases separated the two germline ends. This CDR3 region has 14 residues. The germline V gene encodes CDR1 MNHEY and CDR2 SMNVEV (reference sequence). The CDR3 here is CASSLSRGTGELFF. The CDR3 DNA sequence: TGTGCCAGCAGTTTATCAAGGGGAACCGGGGAGCTGTTTTTT.

This chain joins TRBV27 and TRBJ2-7; possible D gene TRBD2, 6 bases. The ends were cut back, 4 bases at V and 4 bases at J, with 20 bases in the middle. In germline, CDR1 is MNHEY, CDR2 SMNVEV (reference sequence). The CDR3 extends over 16 amino acids. This CDR3 is CASSSRPSGGRYEQYF. CDR3 DNA: TGTGCCAGCAGTTCTCGACCTTCCGGGGGAAGGTACGAGCAGTACTTC.

The V gene is TRBV29-1, the J gene TRBJ2-7; D perhaps matches TRBD1 (6 bases). V was trimmed by 5 bases and J by 0 bases, leaving 14 bases between them. The CDR3 has 14 residues. Looked up from germline, CDR1 is SQVTM and CDR2 is ANQGSEA. The CDR3 is CSVLPTGSSYEQYF. CDR3 DNA sequence: TGCAGCGTTTTACCCACAGGGAGCTCCTACGAGCAGTACTTC.

The V gene is TRBV7-9, the J gene TRBJ1-5; TRBD1 matches at 10 bases. CDR1 and CDR2 (germline): SEHNR, FQNEAQ (reference sequence). The CDR3 loop spans 14 amino acids. V lost 4 bases to trimming and J lost 7 bases; unmatched junction nucleotides: 4. CDR3 bases: TGTGCCAGCAGCTCAGGACAGGGGGGACAGCCCCAGCATTTT. Its translation is CASSSGQGGQPQHF.

V and J are TRBV4-1 and TRBJ1-4; tentative D call: TRBD1 (5 bases). Germline CDR1 reads MGHRA; CDR2 reads YSYEKL. The CDR3 has 15 amino acids. The V and J ends lost 5 bases and 2 bases respectively, with 12 bases between them. The CDR3 coding sequence is TGCGCCAGCAGCTCAGGGAGGTATACTAATGAAAAACTGTTTTTT. This gives the protein CASSSGRYTNEKLFF.

The chain links TRBV6-1 to TRBJ2-7, with 7 bases fitting TRBD1. The CDR3 consists of 14 residues. The germline V gene encodes CDR1 MNHNS and CDR2 SASEGT. J lost 2 bases, V lost 4 bases, and 5 bases had no gene match. The CDR3 DNA reads TGTGCCAGCAGTGCCCGGGACAGCCCCTACGAGCAGTACTTC. Translated, it gives CASSARDSPYEQYF.

The V call is TRBV11-2, the J call TRBJ2-2; no clear D gene. CDR1 is SGHAT, CDR2 FQNNGV, per germline. V was trimmed by 5 bases and J by 0 bases, leaving 13 bases between them. The CDR3 sequence is 16 residues long. CDR3 DNA sequence: TGTGCCAGCAGCCCCCGTCCGGTACCGAACACCGGGGAGCTGTTTTTT. Protein: CASSPRPVPNTGELFF.

This chain connects TRBV9 to TRBJ2-7, with 10 bases aligning to TRBD1. V dropped 0 bases and J dropped 3; count of bases not matched to a gene: 0. Per germline, CDR1 SGDLS and CDR2 YYNGEE. CDR3 size: 14 residues. In nucleotides, the CDR3 is TGTGCCAGCAGCGTAGGGGACAGGGGCTACGAGCAGTACTTC. Translated: CASSVGDRGYEQYF.